This is a list of T cell receptor beta chains from one sample in a study of blood T cells in healthy people across ages. From the 5' RACE reads, TCRdb called clonotypes with MiXCR, one entry per CDR3 protein. The sample has 650,000 to 1,000,000 distinct CDR3 sequences, under 40% seen once. The sequencing sample was made of blood. The receptors were gathered from a young man in good health. The CDR3 runs from the conserved cysteine through the conserved F or W. Fields, in order: V gene, J gene, clone size, D gene, CDR3 protein, CDR3 DNA. The D gene is left open where the match is weak. Not all rows give a size; the values are once, few, many and, for expanded clones, a class.

>TRBV6-5|TRBJ1-2|few|NA
CASSYVYDGAGGYGYTF
TGTGCCAGCAGTTATGTTTACGACGGGGCCGGAGGCTATGGCTACACCTTC
>TRBV4-3|TRBJ2-1|NA|NA
CASSQDRDSQHPHNEQFF
TGCGCCAGCAGCCAAGATAGGGATAGCCAACATCCCCACAATGAGCAGTTCTTC
>TRBV7-8|TRBJ1-6|few|TRBD1
CASSPGQGFRNSPLHF
TGTGCCAGCAGCCCCGGACAGGGTTTTAGGAATTCACCCCTCCACTTT
>TRBV7-2|TRBJ1-2|many|NA
CASSSGGLANYGYTF
TGTGCCAGCAGCTCCGGGGGACTAGCTAACTATGGCTACACCTTC
>TRBV27|TRBJ1-2|NA|TRBD1
CASSAPGTGSYGYTF
TGTGCCAGCAGTGCACCTGGGACAGGGAGTTATGGCTACACCTTC
>TRBV7-2|TRBJ1-2|NA|TRBD1
CASLKSPGGSGYTF
TGTGCCAGTCTCAAAAGTCCAGGGGGCTCTGGCTACACCTTC
>TRBV12-3/TRBV12-4|TRBJ1-2|few|NA
CASSVGEGYTF
TGTGCCAGCAGTGTGGGGGAAGGCTACACCTTC
>TRBV20-1|TRBJ1-1|NA|TRBD1
CSAPRTGRDTEAFF
TGCAGTGCTCCTCGGACAGGCCGAGACACTGAAGCTTTCTTT
>TRBV7-6|TRBJ2-1|few|TRBD2
CASSSWTSNHEQFF
TGTGCCAGCAGCTCCTGGACTAGCAACCATGAGCAGTTCTTC
>TRBV4-3|TRBJ1-1|many|NA
CASSQGRTEAFF
TGCGCCAGCAGCCAAGGCAGAACTGAAGCTTTCTTT
>TRBV20-1|TRBJ2-7|many|NA
CSASFKPSYEQYF
TGCAGTGCTTCTTTTAAACCCTCCTACGAGCAGTACTTC
>TRBV7-9|TRBJ1-1|NA|NA
CASSSRDRDEAFF
TGTGCCAGCAGCTCTCGGGACCGTGATGAAGCTTTCTTT